This T cell receptor (beta chain) appears in the sequencing data of a study of T cell responses to AZD1222 COVID-19 vaccine. The study, taken as a whole, reports: Targets within unmutated variant regions were reportedly found for nearly half of spike-specific TCRs. After two AZD1222 doses, spike-specific TCR breadth and depth rose versus day 0.

Germline assignment: CDR1 LGHNA and CDR2 YSLEER. The V and J ends lost 3 bases and 5 bases respectively, with 5 bases between them. The CDR3 sequence is 12 residues long. Pooled together were second doses at about 4 or about 12 weeks. This table comes from immunoSEQ multiplex PCR, and its TCRdb copy is limited to in-frame clones, with some not included. The sample has 100,000 or so clones; roughly 86% are singletons. Regarding this clone: The antigen is unknown.

The chain has TRBV4-3 and TRBJ2-1; D ambiguous. The sequenced sample was peripheral blood, obtained 28 days after the second AZD1222 dose. This receptor was taken from an adult who received the AZD1222 COVID-19 vaccine. The DNA for the CDR3 is TGCGCCAGCAGCCAGGTTAACAATGAGCAGTTCTTC. It is translated as CASSQVNNEQFF.